The rows below give T cell receptor beta chains drawn from one sample of a study of blood T cell repertoires in COVID-19. The protocol was immunoSEQ multiplex PCR, while the TCRdb copy is restricted to in-frame clones and leaves out a portion. The sample comprises roughly 29,000 clones, approximately 93% of which are singletons, and about 0.8% rests with the top ten. Sequencing input: peripheral blood. The origin of the receptors is a woman between 65 and 79 years old with COVID-19, enrolled during active disease. Each CDR3 is given with its conserved first and last residue. A D gene is named only where the DNA matches it firmly. Clone size is shown for a subset of rows, as once, few, many or a class of expanded clone.

TRBD2	NA	TRBJ2-1	TRBV5-1	TGCGCCAGCAGCTACGGACTAGCGGACAATGAGCAGTTCTTC	CASSYGLADNEQFF
TRBD2	NA	TRBJ2-7	TRBV6-5	TGTGCCAGCAGTTACTCAACTAGCGGGAGTTACGAGCAGTACTTC	CASSYSTSGSYEQYF
NA	once	TRBJ1-2	TRBV30	TGTGCCTGGACCCCTAGCGTGGGCTATGGCTACACCTTC	CAWTPSVGYGYTF
NA	NA	TRBJ1-3	TRBV6-5	TGTGCCAGCAGTTCAGCGACGTTCACTGGAAACACCATATATTTT	CASSSATFTGNTIYF
TRBD1	NA	TRBJ2-4	TRBV13	TGTGCCAGCAGCCCACGGGGGCGGACAGGGAACAAAAACATTCAGTACTTC	CASSPRGRTGNKNIQYF
NA	NA	TRBJ2-1	TRBV9	TGTGCCAGCAGCGTAGCCAGTCACAATGAGCAGTTCTTC	CASSVASHNEQFF
NA	NA	TRBJ2-7	TRBV11-2	TGTGCCAGCAGCCACCCAACAGGCCAGCAGTACTTC	CASSHPTGQQYF
NA	NA	TRBJ1-2	TRBV28	TGTGCCAGCAGTTCACTTCCTAACTATGGCTACACCTTC	CASSSLPNYGYTF
TRBD2	NA	TRBJ2-1	TRBV7-3	TGTGCCAGCAGCTTAGGGACTAGCGGACAAAATGAGCAGTTCTTC	CASSLGTSGQNEQFF
TRBD1	NA	TRBJ1-5	TRBV28	TGTGCCAGCAGTTATCCGACAGGGCGACGGGGTTATAGCAATCAGCCCCAGCATTTT	CASSYPTGRRGYSNQPQHF
NA	NA	TRBJ1-1	TRBV19	TGTGCCAGTAGTATAAGACAGTTGAACACTGAAGCTTTCTTT	CASSIRQLNTEAFF
TRBD1	NA	TRBJ2-2	TRBV5-1	TGCGCCAGCAGCCCAAGGGACAGGACTACCGGGGAGCTGTTTTTT	CASSPRDRTTGELFF
TRBD1	NA	TRBJ2-7	TRBV6-5	TGTGCCAGAGGCTGGACAGGGCTTGGGTACGAGCAGTACTTC	CARGWTGLGYEQYF
NA	NA	TRBJ2-4	TRBV28	TGTGCCAGCAGTTCATACAGTAAAAACATTCAGTACTTC	CASSSYSKNIQYF
TRBD2	NA	TRBJ2-2	TRBV24-1	TGTGCCACCAGTCAATACCTTCCCGGGACTAGCGGGGGGAACACCGGGGAGCTGTTTTTT	CATSQYLPGTSGGNTGELFF
TRBD1	NA	TRBJ1-5	TRBV24-1	TGTGCCACCAGTGAGCACACAGGGGGACAGCCCCAGCATTTT	CATSEHTGGQPQHF
TRBD1	NA	TRBJ2-3	TRBV5-1	TGCGCCAGCAGCTCGACAGGGTTCACCACAGATACGCAGTATTTT	CASSSTGFTTDTQYF
TRBD2	NA	TRBJ2-3	TRBV5-4	TGTGCCAGCAGCCCCCAGAGCGGGGCTAACACAGATACGCAGTATTTT	CASSPQSGANTDTQYF
NA	NA	TRBJ2-5	TRBV10-3	TGTGCCATCCAAGGACTCCCTCAAGAGACCCAGTACTTC	CAIQGLPQETQYF
TRBD2	NA	TRBJ2-5	TRBV4-1	TGCGCCAGCAGCCAATCTGATGGACTAGCGGGAGTGTCAGGAGAGACCCAGTACTTC	CASSQSDGLAGVSGETQYF
TRBD1	NA	TRBJ2-2	TRBV19	TGTGCCACAAACCGGGACAGGGGGCTTCCCGGGGAGCTGTTTTTT	CATNRDRGLPGELFF
NA	NA	TRBJ1-2	TRBV6-5	TGTGCCAGCAGTTTGGGTGTAGGGGGAGGGTACTATGGCTACACCTTC	CASSLGVGGGYYGYTF
NA	NA	TRBJ1-4	TRBV6-6	TGTGCCAGCAGTTACTCCTCAGGGCCCACTAATGAAAAACTGTTTTTT	CASSYSSGPTNEKLFF
TRBD1	NA	TRBJ2-1	TRBV27	TGTGCCAGCCTGCCCTCCAGAGGGGGCCCGTACAATGAGCAGTTCTTC	CASLPSRGGPYNEQFF
NA	few	TRBJ2-6	TRBV6-6	TGTGCCAGCAGTTACTCTTTCAACTCTGGGGCCAACGTCCTGACTTTC	CASSYSFNSGANVLTF
TRBD2	NA	TRBJ2-1	TRBV9	TGTGCCAGCAGCGTAGCGACTAGCGGCTTGAATGAGCAGTTCTTC	CASSVATSGLNEQFF
TRBD1	once	TRBJ1-4	TRBV20-1	TGCAGTGCTAGTCTGGACAGGGGTGAAAAACTGTTTTTT	CSASLDRGEKLFF
NA	NA	TRBJ1-5	TRBV7-8	TGTGCCAGCACCCTACTTGTGGGGAGAAGCAATCAGCCCCAGCATTTT	CASTLLVGRSNQPQHF